This TCR beta chain comes out of a study of a mutant IDH1 vaccine in newly diagnosed glioma. Turning to the study itself: Treated patients comprised about 60% males and roughly 40% females, mean age roughly 44 years. Study-wide points: Apparently, pseudoprogression bore no relation to changes among the top peripheral T cell clonotypes.

Only in-frame clones appear in the TCRdb table, and some are missing; sequencing was by immunoSEQ multiplex PCR. The sample records roughly 54,000 clones, 75% to 85% being singletons. This clone was counted only a few times. What it recognizes is unknown. CDR1 SQVTM and CDR2 ANQGSEA come from the germline V gene. The junction had 13 bases not matched to a gene; V was cut back by 1 base and J by 10 bases. The CDR3 runs 15 residues. Sample time point: week 5, during vaccination. In every dose of vaccine, 300 ug of mutant IDH1 20-mer peptide was given alongside topical imiquimod. The TCR sequence derives from a man younger than 45 with glioma. J is TRBJ1-1 and V is TRBV29-1, with TRBD1 identical over 9 bases. This specimen was PBMCs, taken from a glioma patient whose treatment included an IDH1 peptide vaccine. CDR3 in DNA: TGCAGCGTTGAAGTGCCCCCTACAGGGGGCCGGGGAGCTTTCTTT. It specifies CSVEVPPTGGRGAFF.